This note documents a single TCR beta chain sequence. No antigen is known for it. This entry belongs to a study of beta chain features in type 1 diabetes. Overall study findings and caveats: Shorter TCRB CDR3s, moderately but significantly so, were found in Type 1 diabetes patients in all four CD4+ subsets. Naive, central memory and Treg TCRB repertoires seemed to resemble each other more closely in patients than they did in healthy donors.

Sequenced material consisted of expressed TCRB transcripts (all of the isolated RNA was reverse transcribed). The table came from immunoSEQ multiplex PCR; TCRdb's copy has only in-frame clones and leaves some out. The table has around 310,000 clones, less than 15% seen once. The germline V gene has CDR1 SGHDN and CDR2 FVKESK. This CDR3 has 16 amino acids. V lost 0 bases, J lost 7 bases, and 8 bases stayed unmatched. The origin of this receptor is a woman between 18 and 30 years old with type 1 diabetes. This chain connects TRBV14 to TRBJ1-5, with 8 bases that match TRBD1. The sequenced sample was naive CD4+ T cells from blood. CDR3 DNA: TGTGCCAGCAGCCAAGAATGGGCAGGGGGCAGACAGCCCCAGCATTTT. It specifies CASSQEWAGGRQPQHF.